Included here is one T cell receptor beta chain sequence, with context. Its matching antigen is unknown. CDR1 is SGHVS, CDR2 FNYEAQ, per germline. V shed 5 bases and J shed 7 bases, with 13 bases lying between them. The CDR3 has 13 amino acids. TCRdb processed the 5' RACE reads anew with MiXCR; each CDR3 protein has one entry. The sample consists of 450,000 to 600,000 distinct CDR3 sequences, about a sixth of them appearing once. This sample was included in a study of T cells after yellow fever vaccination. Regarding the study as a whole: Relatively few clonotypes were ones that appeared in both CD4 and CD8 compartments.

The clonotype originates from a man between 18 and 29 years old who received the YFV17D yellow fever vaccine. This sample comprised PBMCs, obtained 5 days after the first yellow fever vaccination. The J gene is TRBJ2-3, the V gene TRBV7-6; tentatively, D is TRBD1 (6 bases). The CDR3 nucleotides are TGTGCCAGCAGCCCACAGGGTAGGAATACGCAGTATTTT. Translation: CASSPQGRNTQYF.